A selection of T cell receptor beta chains follows, all from one sample in a study of graft-versus-host responses after intestinal transplantation. Generated by immunoSEQ multiplex PCR, the TCRdb table keeps only in-frame clones and is missing some. This table has over 20,000 clones, about 88% appearing once. The sample consisted of PBMCs, taken roughly 64 days after intestinal transplantation. These receptors were obtained from a human patient who received an intestinal transplant, so some T cells may come from the graft donor. Each CDR3 is given with its conserved first and last residue. The D gene is left open where the match is weak. Not all rows give a size; the values are once, few, many and, for expanded clones, a class.

j_call,clone_size,d_call,v_call,cdr3_aa,cdr3_nt
TRBJ1-1,.,.,TRBV2,CASSDDAGATNTEAFF,TGTGCCAGCAGTGATGATGCAGGAGCCACGAACACTGAAGCTTTCTTT
TRBJ2-1,.,TRBD2,TRBV4-3,CASSGTSGGVTYNEQFF,TGCGCCAGCAGCGGGACTAGCGGGGGAGTCACTTACAATGAGCAGTTCTTC
TRBJ1-1,once,TRBD1,TRBV4-1,CASSHTPERQGFRNTEAFF,TGCGCCAGCAGCCACACCCCGGAGCGACAGGGGTTCCGGAACACTGAAGCTTTCTTT
TRBJ2-7,.,.,TRBV19,CASSIVFPSLVAPPYEQYF,TGTGCCAGTAGTATAGTTTTTCCGTCTTTGGTAGCACCTCCCTACGAGCAGTACTTC
TRBJ2-2,.,TRBD1,TRBV27,CASSPGQGPGELFF,TGTGCCAGCAGTCCCGGACAGGGACCCGGGGAGCTGTTTTTT
TRBJ1-6,.,.,TRBV30,CAWSVRQGNNSPLHF,TGTGCCTGGAGTGTACGTCAGGGGAATAATTCACCCCTCCACTTT
TRBJ2-2,.,.,TRBV11-2,CASSPRMGFTGELFF,TGTGCCAGCAGCCCCCGCATGGGATTCACCGGGGAGCTGTTTTTT
TRBJ1-1,.,.,TRBV30,CAWRSLIDITEAFF,TGTGCCTGGAGGAGCTTGATAGATATCACTGAAGCTTTCTTT
TRBJ2-7,.,.,TRBV4-1,CASSQVWRDPFVKQYF,TGCGCCAGCAGCCAAGTCTGGAGGGACCCGTTCGTAAAGCAGTACTTC
TRBJ1-2,.,TRBD1,TRBV6-6,CASSYSGQGNGYTF,TGTGCCAGCAGTTACTCAGGACAGGGGAATGGCTACACCTTC
TRBJ1-1,.,.,TRBV6-1,CASNNRANTEAFF,TGTGCCAGCAATAACAGGGCGAACACTGAAGCTTTCTTT
TRBJ2-7,.,TRBD2,TRBV5-1,CASSPGTRIYEQYF,TGCGCCAGCAGCCCCGGGACTAGGATCTACGAGCAGTACTTC
TRBJ2-7,.,TRBD2,TRBV9,CASSVGASGGAYEQYF,TGTGCCAGCAGCGTAGGCGCGAGCGGGGGGGCCTACGAGCAGTACTTC
TRBJ2-3,once,TRBD2,TRBV5-8,CASSLGGTSGSTDTQYF,TGTGCCAGCAGCTTGGGGGGGACTAGCGGAAGCACAGATACGCAGTATTTT
TRBJ1-6,once,.,TRBV18,CASSPGGWALHF,TGTGCCAGCTCACCTGGTGGTTGGGCCCTCCACTTT
TRBJ1-2,once,.,TRBV7-2,CASSLSGPYNYGYTF,TGTGCCAGCAGTTTATCAGGGCCCTATAACTATGGCTACACCTTC
TRBJ1-3,.,.,TRBV2,CASNTKAGNTIYF,TGTGCCAGCAATACCAAGGCTGGAAACACCATATATTTT
TRBJ1-6,.,.,TRBV11-3,CASSFVLGSPLHF,TGTGCCAGCAGCTTTGTCCTTGGTTCACCCCTCCACTTT
TRBJ2-2,.,TRBD2,TRBV7-2,CASSPSGVVTGELFF,TGTGCCAGCAGCCCAAGCGGGGTTGTCACCGGGGAGCTGTTTTTT
TRBJ2-5,.,.,TRBV7-9,CASESLVETQYF,TGTGCCAGCGAGTCTCTAGTGGAGACCCAGTACTTC
TRBJ1-1,.,.,TRBV30,CAWSLTGNTEAFF,TGTGCCTGGAGTTTGACAGGGAACACTGAAGCTTTCTTT
TRBJ1-3,.,.,TRBV6-1,CASSEQVGGSGNTIYF,TGTGCCAGCAGTGAACAAGTCGGGGGTTCTGGAAACACCATATATTTT
TRBJ1-2,.,.,TRBV6-5,CAAGHVSWYTF,TGTGCCGCGGGACACGTGTCGTGGTACACCTTC
TRBJ1-5,.,.,TRBV4-1,CASSQDPLGQPQHF,TGCGCCAGCAGCCAAGATCCGTTAGGGCAGCCCCAGCATTTT
TRBJ2-3,once,.,TRBV7-8,CASSLVAWGKSDTQYF,TGTGCCAGCAGCTTAGTAGCATGGGGCAAGTCAGATACGCAGTATTTT
TRBJ2-1,.,.,TRBV6-5,CASSNLGGHTMEQFF,TGTGCCAGCAGTAACCTCGGGGGCCACACAATGGAGCAGTTCTTC
TRBJ1-2,once,.,TRBV27,CASSSRMREPYGYTF,TGTGCCAGCAGTTCCCGTATGAGAGAGCCATATGGCTACACCTTC
TRBJ2-7,.,TRBD1,TRBV5-1,CASSLVDRGYEQYF,TGCGCCAGCAGCTTGGTCGACAGGGGCTACGAGCAGTACTTC
TRBJ1-2,once,.,TRBV7-9,CASSLELQGNGYTF,TGTGCCAGCAGCTTAGAGTTACAGGGAAATGGCTACACCTTC
TRBJ1-1,.,.,TRBV9,CASSPPTGRAGTEAFF,TGTGCCAGCAGCCCGCCTACAGGACGGGCCGGCACTGAAGCTTTCTTT
TRBJ2-7,.,.,TRBV5-4,CASSPDGDEQYF,TGTGCCAGCAGCCCGGACGGGGACGAGCAGTACTTC
TRBJ2-7,.,TRBD2,TRBV9,CASSAAPGLADEQYF,TGTGCCAGCAGCGCGGCCCCGGGACTAGCGGACGAGCAGTACTTC
TRBJ2-1,.,TRBD2,TRBV7-2,CASSDPTSGGFEQFF,TGTGCCAGCAGCGACCCTACTAGCGGGGGGTTTGAGCAGTTCTTC
TRBJ1-1,.,.,TRBV19,CASSIRGRPNKAFF,TGTGCCAGTAGTATTCGGGGCAGGCCGAATAAAGCTTTCTTT
TRBJ2-1,.,.,TRBV30,CAWNVGVGNEQFF,TGTGCCTGGAACGTGGGGGTAGGCAATGAGCAGTTCTTC
TRBJ2-7,.,TRBD2,TRBV2,CASRGGLAGLYEQYF,TGTGCCAGCAGAGGAGGACTAGCGGGCCTCTACGAGCAGTACTTC
TRBJ2-3,.,.,TRBV7-2,CASTGWRSTDTQYF,TGTGCCAGCACGGGTTGGAGAAGCACAGATACGCAGTATTTT
TRBJ2-3,.,.,TRBV5-1,CASRTTRQAQEADTQYF,TGCGCCAGCCGAACCACCCGACAGGCACAGGAGGCAGATACGCAGTATTTT
TRBJ2-2,.,TRBD1,TRBV9,CASSGGQDLTGELFF,TGTGCCAGCAGCGGGGGACAGGATTTAACCGGGGAGCTGTTTTTT
TRBJ2-6,.,.,TRBV7-6,CASSAYRILALGANVLTF,TGTGCCAGCAGCGCATACAGGATACTTGCCCTTGGGGCCAACGTCCTGACTTTC
TRBJ1-4,.,TRBD1,TRBV19,CARNDRGLIPSTTSNEKLFF,TGTGCCAGGAACGACAGGGGCTTAATCCCGTCCACTACCTCTAATGAAAAACTGTTTTTT
TRBJ1-1,once,.,TRBV2,CASRTGWGNTEAFF,TGTGCCAGCAGGACAGGTTGGGGGAACACTGAAGCTTTCTTT
TRBJ1-4,.,.,TRBV4-1,CASSQVHTLGEKLFF,TGCGCCAGCAGCCAAGTTCATACCCTTGGGGAAAAACTGTTTTTT
TRBJ2-7,.,.,TRBV7-2,CASSPTRKGGAYEQYF,TGTGCCAGCAGCCCGACTAGGAAAGGGGGTGCCTACGAGCAGTACTTC
TRBJ1-1,.,.,TRBV29-1,CSVGGAQNTEAFF,TGCAGCGTTGGGGGGGCCCAGAACACTGAAGCTTTCTTT
TRBJ2-1,once,TRBD2,TRBV27,CASSFGLAGGPGEQFF,TGTGCCAGCAGTTTCGGACTAGCGGGGGGGCCTGGTGAGCAGTTCTTC
TRBJ2-1,.,.,TRBV10-2,CASSERGSYNEQFF,TGCGCCAGCAGTGAACGGGGATCCTACAATGAGCAGTTCTTC
TRBJ1-2,.,.,TRBV7-8,CASSLAAQDRSSNYGYTF,TGTGCCAGCAGCTTAGCGGCCCAAGACAGAAGTTCTAACTATGGCTACACCTTC
TRBJ2-7,.,TRBD1,TRBV4-1,CASSQGTGSSYEQYF,TGCGCCAGCAGCCAAGGGACAGGGAGTTCCTACGAGCAGTACTTC
TRBJ1-1,.,.,TRBV25-1,CASSPQRGRIMNTEAFF,TGTGCCAGCAGTCCTCAAAGGGGACGGATAATGAACACTGAAGCTTTCTTT
TRBJ2-7,.,.,TRBV7-6,CASSLRGGVTSSYEQYF,TGTGCCAGCAGCTTACGGGGTGGGGTGACCTCGTCCTACGAGCAGTACTTC
TRBJ1-4,.,TRBD1,TRBV29-1,CSVTGATNEKLFF,TGCAGCGTCACAGGGGCCACTAATGAAAAACTGTTTTTT
TRBJ1-5,.,TRBD1,TRBV7-2,CASSSWTGDSNQPQHF,TGTGCCAGCAGCTCCTGGACAGGAGATAGCAATCAGCCCCAGCATTTT
TRBJ2-2,.,.,TRBV9,CASSPLETGELFF,TGTGCCAGCAGCCCCCTCGAGACCGGGGAGCTGTTTTTT
TRBJ2-7,.,.,TRBV25-1,CASSGRSSSYEQYF,TGTGCCAGCAGTGGGAGATCGAGCTCCTACGAGCAGTACTTC